The rows below give T cell receptor beta chains drawn from one sample of a study of siplizumab effects on memory and regulatory T cells. Measured with immunoSEQ multiplex PCR; TCRdb has only the in-frame clones, and not every one. The sample includes approximately 94,000 clones, around 97% of them seen just once. Sequenced input: naive CD4+ T cells sorted from blood. These receptors came from a human donor in good health. Both conserved end residues are part of each CDR3. D genes are given only for firm matches. For some rows the clone size is stated as once, few or many, or as a class when expanded; others skip it.

J,V,D,size,CDR3,DNA
TRBJ2-3,TRBV30,-,-,CAWSEGPKTQYF,TGTGCCTGGAGCGAAGGGCCGAAAACGCAGTATTTT
TRBJ1-2,TRBV7-6,-,-,CASSLAAGGGYTF,TGTGCCAGCAGCTTAGCGGCGGGGGGTGGCTACACCTTC
TRBJ2-2,TRBV6-1,-,-,CASSEGGAGGELFF,TGTGCCAGCAGTGAGGGCGGGGCGGGCGGGGAGCTGTTTTTT
TRBJ1-1,TRBV6-1,-,-,CASREGVPQAFF,TGTGCCAGCAGGGAGGGTGTTCCCCAAGCTTTCTTT
TRBJ2-5,TRBV7-2,TRBD1,-,CASSFDREETQYF,TGTGCCAGCAGCTTTGACAGGGAAGAGACCCAGTACTTC
TRBJ1-2,TRBV9,-,-,CASSVEAGSTYGYTF,TGTGCCAGCAGCGTAGAAGCAGGGTCCACCTATGGCTACACCTTC
TRBJ1-2,TRBV19,-,-,CASSLRQHYVGYTF,TGTGCCAGTAGTCTGAGACAGCACTATGTGGGCTACACCTTC
TRBJ2-2,TRBV4-1,TRBD2,-,CASSQGRLAPPNTGELFF,TGCGCCAGCAGCCAGGGAAGACTAGCACCCCCGAACACCGGGGAGCTGTTTTTT
TRBJ1-5,TRBV5-1,TRBD1,-,CASSEGAGSNQPQHF,TGCGCCAGCAGCGAGGGGGCGGGTAGCAATCAGCCCCAGCATTTT
TRBJ2-7,TRBV5-4,-,-,CASSLRQTPYEQYF,TGTGCCAGCAGCCTTAGACAGACACCCTACGAGCAGTACTTC
TRBJ1-1,TRBV30,-,once,CAWSPLRTEAFF,TGTGCCTGGAGCCCCCTGCGGACTGAAGCTTTCTTT
TRBJ2-3,TRBV10-3,TRBD2,-,CAIRTSGGAYDTQYF,TGTGCCATCAGGACTAGCGGGGGGGCATATGATACGCAGTATTTT
TRBJ1-4,TRBV5-6,TRBD1,-,CASSFQTGGGEKLFF,TGTGCCAGCAGCTTCCAGACAGGGGGTGGTGAAAAACTGTTTTTT
TRBJ1-2,TRBV7-7,-,-,CASSRRGRDFYTF,TGTGCCAGCAGCCGCCGGGGCCGTGATTTCTACACCTTC
TRBJ2-7,TRBV11-2,-,-,CASSFMFPSYEQYF,TGTGCCAGCAGCTTTATGTTCCCCTCCTACGAGCAGTACTTC
TRBJ1-5,TRBV19,-,-,CASSIGGSFNQPQHF,TGTGCCAGTAGTATAGGAGGCAGCTTCAATCAGCCCCAGCATTTT
TRBJ1-4,TRBV5-6,-,-,CASARGRNEKLFF,TGTGCCAGCGCCCGGGGCAGAAATGAAAAACTGTTTTTT